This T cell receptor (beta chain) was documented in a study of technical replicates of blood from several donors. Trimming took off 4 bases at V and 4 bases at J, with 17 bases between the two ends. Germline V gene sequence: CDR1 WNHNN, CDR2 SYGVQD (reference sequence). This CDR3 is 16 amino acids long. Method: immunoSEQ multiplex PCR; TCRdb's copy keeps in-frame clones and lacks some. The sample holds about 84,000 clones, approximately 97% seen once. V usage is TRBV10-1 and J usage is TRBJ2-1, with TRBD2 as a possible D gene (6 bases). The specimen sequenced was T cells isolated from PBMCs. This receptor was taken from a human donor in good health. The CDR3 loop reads CASSGRTEGIYNEQFF. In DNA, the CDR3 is TGCGCCAGCAGTGGGAGGACGGAGGGGATTTACAATGAGCAGTTCTTC.